The 31 T cell receptor beta chains below come from one sample, sequenced in a study of control samples from healthy donors and cancer patients. Assay: immunoSEQ multiplex PCR; the TCRdb copy retains only in-frame clones and omits some. The top ten hold roughly 2.7% of the sample, which has about 130,000 clones, 90% seen once. The sequenced sample consisted of blood. The receptors stem from a man younger than 35 in good health.

V gene TRBV7-8 combines with J gene TRBJ1-5; possibly TRBD1 for D (5 bases). Germline V lookup: CDR1 SGHVS, CDR2 FQNEAQ. V lost 5 bases to trimming and J lost 0 bases, with 20 bases between them. The CDR3 spans 18 residues. This CDR3 is CASSPAPAGGISNQPQHF. As DNA, the CDR3 is TGTGCCAGCAGCCCCGCCCCGGCGGGGGGGATTAGCAATCAGCCCCAGCATTTT. Filled out from reference TRBV7-8 and TRBJ1-5, the complete variable domain reads GAGVSQSPRYKVAKRGQDVALRCDPISGHVSLFWYQQALGQGPEFLTYFQNEAQLDKSGLPSDRFFAERPEGSVSTLKIQRTQQEDSAVYLCASSPAPAGGISNQPQHFGDGTRLSIL.

The V and J genes are TRBV5-1 and TRBJ2-2; 9 bases agree with TRBD1. V shed 0 bases and J 8 bases; nucleotides not matched to a gene: 8. This CDR3 has 16 amino acids. Germline CDR1 is SGHRS and CDR2 is YFSETQ. Here the CDR3 DNA reads TGCGCCAGCAGCTTGGCCAGGGACAGGGTACGTGGGGAGCTGTTTTTT. This translates into CASSLARDRVRGELFF.

This chain uses TRBV25-1 with TRBJ1-6; 7 bases agree with TRBD1. This CDR3 is built from 17 residues. Germline values: CDR1 MGHDK, CDR2 SYGVNS. V lost 8 bases, J lost 3 bases, and 13 bases stayed unmatched. CDR3 DNA sequence: TGTGCCAGCGCCGGACCCCAAACAGGGGTCTATAATTCACCCCTCCACTTT. Its protein is CASAGPQTGVYNSPLHF.

The chain couples TRBV3-1 (or the pseudogene TRBV3-2) to TRBJ1-2; 9 nucleotides align to TRBD1. Germline CDR1 is LGHDT and CDR2 is YNNKEL (reference sequence). CDR3 size: 17 residues. V shed 0 bases, J shed 4 bases, and the junction held 9 bases outside the gene matches. In nucleotides, the CDR3 is TGTGCCAGCAGCCAAGATCTGGTTGGGACAGGGACCTATGGCTACACCTTC. The encoded protein is CASSQDLVGTGTYGYTF.

This chain uses TRBV4-1 with TRBJ1-1; 10 bases align to TRBD1. Germline lookup yields CDR1 MGHRA and CDR2 YSYEKL. The junction had 6 bases not matched to a gene; V was cut back by 1 base and J by 4 bases. This CDR3 comprises 16 residues. The CDR3 coding sequence is TGCGCCAGCAGCCAAGGGACAGGGGGTATTGGCACTGAAGCTTTCTTT. Its translation is CASSQGTGGIGTEAFF.

The V gene is TRBV10-3, the J gene TRBJ2-7, with TRBD1 matching 8 bases. V lost 11 bases, J lost 3 bases, and 6 bases stayed unmatched. Germline CDR1 reads ENHRY; CDR2 reads SYGVKD. This CDR3 contains 12 residues. CDR3 sequence reads: CASQGTGYEQYV. The DNA for the CDR3 is TGTGCCTCCCAAGGGACAGGCTACGAGCAGTACGTC.

V gene TRBV13 combines with J gene TRBJ1-1; D is ambiguous. The CDR3 contains 15 residues. In germline, CDR1 is PRHDT, CDR2 FYEKMQ (reference sequence). V was clipped by 5 bases and J by 2 bases, with 15 bases between them. As DNA, the CDR3 is TGTGCCAGCAGCAACCCGCGCCTGGTAAACACTGAAGCTTTCTTT. Protein: CASSNPRLVNTEAFF. The full variable domain, rest sourced from reference TRBV13 and TRBJ1-1, is AAGVIQSPRHLIKEKRETATLKCYPIPRHDTVYWYQQGPGQDPQFLISFYEKMQSDKGSIPDRFSAQQFSDYHSELNMSSLELGDSALYFCASSNPRLVNTEAFFGQGTRLTVV.

This clone was observed a single time. The genes are TRBV27 and TRBJ1-6, with no clear D. V was trimmed by 8 bases and J by 4 bases, leaving 9 bases between them. The CDR3 is made up of 13 amino acids. CDR1 and CDR2 from the germline V gene are MNHEY and SMNVEV (reference sequence). CDR3 residues: CASAVGYNSPLHF. The CDR3 nucleotides read TGTGCCAGCGCGGTCGGGTATAATTCACCCCTCCACTTT.

This chain uses TRBV5-5 with TRBJ2-4, with D uncertain. The CDR3 spans 15 residues. From germline, CDR1 is SGHKS and CDR2 YYEKEE (reference sequence). V lost 1 base and J 6 bases, leaving 14 bases between the germline ends. This chain's CDR3 is CASSLSISFLNIQYF. The DNA for the CDR3 is TGTGCCAGCAGCTTGTCTATTTCCTTCCTAAACATTCAGTACTTC.

V is TRBV5-1 and J is TRBJ2-1, with 10 bases matching TRBD2. J lost 8 bases, V lost 0 bases, and 2 bases had no gene match. This CDR3 has 14 amino acids. Germline V gene data show CDR1 as SGHRS and CDR2 as YFSETQ. The CDR3 sequence is CASSLERGGDEQFF. CDR3 nucleotides: TGCGCCAGCAGCTTGGAGCGGGGGGGCGATGAGCAGTTCTTC.

The chain uses TRBV7-8 and TRBJ2-2, with 9 positions matching TRBD1. The CDR3 consists of 16 residues. The germline CDR1 and CDR2 sequences are SGHVS and FQNEAQ. V trimming: 1 base; J trimming: 6 bases; junction bases outside the gene matches: 6. CDR3 sequence: CASSLVGQGIAGELFF. CDR3 DNA sequence: TGTGCCAGCAGCTTAGTCGGACAGGGGATCGCCGGGGAGCTGTTTTTT.

The chain employs TRBV21-1 and TRBJ2-7; TRBD2, the table's D call, was not compared with the DNA. TRBV21-1 is listed as a pseudogene. The CDR3 loop spans 18 amino acids. Here the CDR3 reads CASSNLVRGRENRNEQYV. The CDR3 DNA reads as TGTGCCAGCAGCAATTTGGTGCGAGGGAGAGAGAATAGAAACGAGCAGTACGTC.

The chain uses TRBV7-8 and TRBJ1-5; 8 nucleotides match TRBD1. Germline V gene sequence: CDR1 SGHVS, CDR2 FQNEAQ. The length of the CDR3 is 15 residues. V shed 5 bases, J shed 4 bases, and the junction held 7 bases outside the gene matches. The chain's CDR3 is CASSPGTGPNQPQHF. The CDR3 region has the DNA TGTGCCAGCAGCCCCGGGACAGGCCCTAATCAGCCCCAGCATTTT.

The rearrangement uses TRBV7-8 and TRBJ1-2; D may be TRBD1 (5 bases). This CDR3 has 15 amino acids. V was pared by 4 bases and J by 6 bases, with 18 bases between. The germline gives CDR1 SGHVS, CDR2 FQNEAQ. The CDR3 DNA reads TGTGCCAGCAGCTCTCAGTACGGGGGAAGGGATGGCTACACCTTC. Its translation is CASSSQYGGRDGYTF.

This chain joins TRBV27 and TRBJ1-3; D perhaps matches TRBD1 (5 bases). CDR1 and CDR2 from the germline V gene are MNHEY and SMNVEV (reference sequence). The CDR3 sequence is 13 residues long. V lost 6 bases and J lost 0, with 6 bases in between. CDR3 in amino acids: CASRGLSGNTIYF. In nucleotides, the CDR3 is TGTGCCAGCAGGGGACTCTCTGGAAACACCATATATTTT.

The genes are TRBV5-4 and TRBJ1-2; 7 bases line up with TRBD1. The germline V gene encodes CDR1 SGHNT and CDR2 YYREEE (reference sequence). The CDR3 contains 12 residues. Trimming at V came to 4 bases and at J to 6 bases, leaving 3 bases not matched to a gene. The CDR3 region has the DNA TGTGCCAGCAGCCGAACAGGGGATGGCTACACCTTC. As protein: CASSRTGDGYTF. The variable domain in full, with the rest retrieved from reference TRBV5-4 and TRBJ1-2, is ETGVTQSPTHLIKTRGQQVTLRCSSQSGHNTVSWYQQALGQGPQFIFQYYREEENGRGNFPPRFSGLQFPNYSSELNVNALELDDSALYLCASSRTGDGYTFGSGTRLTVV.

This chain links TRBV21-1 with TRBJ1-1. TRBV21-1 is termed a pseudogene. The CDR3 covers 15 residues. The chain's CDR3 is CASSNPSEDNTEAFF. The CDR3 region has the DNA TGTGCCAGCAGCAACCCCTCGGAAGATAACACTGAAGCTTTCTTT.

This clone is a singleton in its sample. The chain uses TRBV14 and TRBJ2-6; D unresolved. The CDR3 covers 14 residues. Germline V lookup: CDR1 SGHDN, CDR2 FVKESK. The ends were cut back, 0 bases at V and 11 bases at J, with 11 bases in the middle. CDR3 coding DNA: TGTGCCAGCAGCCAAGAGTGGCCTCCCGACGTCCTGACTTTC. This gives the protein CASSQEWPPDVLTF.

The V call is TRBV29-1, the J call TRBJ2-5; 8 bases match TRBD1. The CDR3 loop spans 20 amino acids. Losses at the gene ends were 7 bases for V and 2 bases for J; bases not matched to a gene: 27. Germline CDR1 SQVTM, CDR2 ANQGSEA. DNA of the CDR3: TGCAGCGCTGACAGGGGCGTATCAAACCCAGGCGTGTACTATCAAGAGACCCAGTACTTC. Its protein product is CSADRGVSNPGVYYQETQYF.

The gene calls are TRBV28 and TRBJ2-3; D is possibly TRBD1 or TRBD2 (5 bases each). Germline V lookup: CDR1 MDHEN, CDR2 SYDVKM. The length of the CDR3 is 15 residues. Trimming removed 6 bases at V and 1 base at J, with 14 bases between. CDR3 protein: CASRPGTDRTDTQYF. As DNA, the CDR3 is TGTGCCAGCAGACCCGGGACGGATCGCACAGATACGCAGTATTTT.

The rearrangement joins TRBV30 to TRBJ1-6; no reliable D call. The CDR3 extends over 12 amino acids. CDR1 is GTSNPN, CDR2 SVGIG, per germline (reference sequence). V lost 4 bases and J 8 bases, leaving 9 bases between the germline ends. CDR3 sequence: CAWIGFDSPLHF. In DNA form, the CDR3 reads TGTGCCTGGATCGGTTTTGATTCACCCCTCCACTTT.

The chain links TRBV18 to TRBJ2-5; 7 nucleotides align to TRBD1. Germline V gives CDR1 KGHSH, CDR2 LQKENI. J gave up 5 bases and V 2 bases, and 2 bases lay outside the gene matches. This CDR3 is 13 amino acids long. The CDR3 sequence is CASSPRGLETQYF. The DNA for the CDR3 is TGTGCCAGCTCACCAAGGGGGCTGGAGACCCAGTACTTC.

This rearrangement joins TRBV30 to TRBJ1-5; D might be TRBD1 (6 bases). Germline-derived CDR1 and CDR2 are GTSNPN and SVGIG (reference sequence). The V and J ends lost 0 bases and 6 bases respectively, with 12 bases between them. The CDR3 contains 14 residues. CDR3 coding DNA: TGTGCCTGGAGTGTGTCTGGGGGCGGTCAGCCCCAGCATTTT. Its translation: CAWSVSGGGQPQHF.

V is TRBV7-9 and J is TRBJ2-1; 7 bases match TRBD1. There are 12 residues in the CDR3. V trimming: 5 bases; J trimming: 8 bases; junction bases outside the gene matches: 3. CDR1 is SEHNR, CDR2 FQNEAQ, per germline (reference sequence). CDR3 DNA: TGTGCCAGCAGCGCACAGGGGCATGAGCAGTTCTTC. Protein product: CASSAQGHEQFF.

The rearrangement uses TRBV19 and TRBJ1-5, with 11 nucleotides matching TRBD1. Germline V lookup: CDR1 LNHDA, CDR2 SQIVND (reference sequence). Trimming took 5 bases from V and 5 from J; bases not matched to a gene: 8. The CDR3 has 16 amino acids. CDR3 coding DNA: TGTGCCAGTAGTCCTAGGGACAGGGGGGGGGATCAGCCCCAGCATTTT. Translation: CASSPRDRGGDQPQHF.

This clone was observed many times. The chain uses TRBV14 and TRBJ1-4; a weak D match, TRBD1 (5 bases). V was pared by 0 bases and J by 5 bases, with 10 bases between. Germline loops: CDR1 SGHDN, CDR2 FVKESK. The CDR3 contains 15 residues. CDR3 in amino acids: CASSQDQWGNEKLFF. CDR3 bases: TGTGCCAGCAGCCAAGATCAATGGGGGAATGAAAAACTGTTTTTT.

The V gene is TRBV2, the J gene TRBJ1-6, with 7 bases lining up with TRBD1. CDR3 length: 15 amino acids. Germline CDR1 and CDR2: SNHLY and FYNNEI. Trimming cost V 4 bases and J 2 bases; bases outside gene matches: 2. The CDR3 region has the DNA TGTGCCAGCAGTGCTACAGGGGCCTATAATTCACCCCTCCACTTT. Its protein is CASSATGAYNSPLHF.

The chain recombines TRBV6-2 or TRBV6-3 with TRBJ2-7; D is uncertain. The germline gives CDR1 MNHEY, CDR2 SVGEGT. The CDR3 has 16 residues. V shed 0 bases and J shed 2 bases, with 14 bases lying between them. The CDR3 DNA follows: TGTGCCAGCAGTTACTCGAGTTTATCCCTCCCCTACGAGCAGTACTTC. Protein sequence: CASSYSSLSLPYEQYF.

In this sample, this clone turned up once. The chain has TRBV28 and TRBJ2-5, with D perhaps TRBD1 or TRBD2 (5 bases each). CDR1 MDHEN and CDR2 SYDVKM come from the germline V gene. This CDR3 has 16 residues. Trimming cost V 5 bases and J 1 base, with 17 bases left between them. This CDR3 is CASSPSAGTSQETQYF. The DNA for the CDR3 is TGTGCCAGCAGTCCCAGTGCAGGGACGTCCCAAGAGACCCAGTACTTC.

This clone came up once. The chain is built from TRBV28 and TRBJ1-4, with D maybe TRBD1 (6 bases). The CDR3 has 16 residues. Germline-derived CDR1 and CDR2 are MDHEN and SYDVKM. The V gene lost 5 bases and the J gene lost 7 bases, with 20 bases spanning the gap. CDR3 amino acids: CASSPPPQGYSEKLFF. CDR3 nucleotide sequence: TGTGCCAGCAGTCCACCCCCACAGGGATATAGTGAAAAACTGTTTTTT.

This chain links TRBV20-1 with TRBJ1-5, with 7 positions matching TRBD1. Germline CDR1 is DFQATT and CDR2 is SNEGSKA (reference sequence). The junction had 5 bases not matched to a gene; V was cut back by 3 bases and J by 0 bases. CDR3 length: 15 residues. DNA for the CDR3: TGCAGTGCTAGTTCGGCAGGGGGTAGCAATCAGCCCCAGCATTTT. Translation gives CSASSAGGSNQPQHF.